The clone carrying this T cell receptor beta chain was counted between two and nine times. The antigen is unknown. CDR3 length equals 14 residues. Germline V gene data show CDR1 as MNHNY and CDR2 as SVGAGI (reference sequence). V was cut by 0 bases and J by 0 bases, with 5 bases left in between. Profiling relied on immunoSEQ multiplex PCR, and the TCRdb table lists in-frame clones only, not all of them. The table records 37,000 or so clones, 88% of them present only once. This sample is drawn from a study of T cells in localized non-small cell lung cancer. Overall study results and limits: The greatest T cell clonality was found in uninvolved adjacent lung (higher than in tumor).

The chain links TRBV6-6 to TRBJ2-5, with D perhaps matching TRBD2 (5 bases). Sequencing used peripheral blood, obtained before any cancer treatment. The sequence derives from a woman aged 35 to 70 with stage I lung adenocarcinoma. The CDR3 nucleotides read TGTGCCAGCAGTTACTCGACTAACCAAGAGACCCAGTACTTC. This encodes CASSYSTNQETQYF.